One and the same sample provided the 4 T cell receptor beta chains below, sequenced in a study of cytotoxic CD8 clonotypes in ibrutinib-treated CLL. Only in-frame clones appear in the TCRdb table, and some are missing; sequencing was by immunoSEQ multiplex PCR. The profile covers hundreds of thousands of clones, with roughly 79% appearing a single time and about an eighth taken by the ten largest. The material was PBMCs, obtained after 12 months of ibrutinib treatment. The receptors were gathered from a human donor with chronic lymphocytic leukemia.

V is TRBV25-1 and J is TRBJ2-2; D unresolved. Per germline, CDR1 MGHDK and CDR2 SYGVNS. V was cut by 1 base and J by 6 bases, with 12 bases left in between. The CDR3 contains 15 residues. CDR3 DNA: TGTGCCAGCAGTGAATGGGGTTCCCAGGCCGGGGAGCTGTTTTTT. It translates to CASSEWGSQAGELFF.

The V gene is TRBV5-4, the J gene TRBJ2-2, with 8 nucleotides matching TRBD2. The CDR3 is 16 amino acids. The V gene end was trimmed by 3 bases and the J gene end by 5 bases; junction bases not matched to a gene: 9. The germline V gene encodes CDR1 SGHNT and CDR2 YYREEE (reference sequence). CDR3 nucleotide sequence: TGTGCCAGCAGCTCCCCTGGACTAGCCGGGACCGGGGAGCTGTTTTTT. Protein product: CASSSPGLAGTGELFF.

The chain carries TRBV5-1 and TRBJ1-1; D remains ambiguous. The CDR3 is made up of 16 amino acids. Germline V lookup: CDR1 SGHRS, CDR2 YFSETQ. V lost 0 bases, J lost 3 bases, and 15 bases lay in between. CDR3 in DNA: TGCGCCAGCAGCTTGGCGGGCAGGAGGGAGGACACTGAAGCTTTCTTT. The encoded protein is CASSLAGRREDTEAFF.

The chain couples TRBV5-1 to TRBJ2-7; D uncertain. CDR3 length equals 12 residues. Germline CDR1 reads SGHRS; CDR2 reads YFSETQ. V gave up 3 bases and J gave up 2 bases, with 6 bases separating them. The CDR3: CASSSSTYEQYF. The CDR3 coding sequence is TGCGCCAGCAGCTCGTCCACCTACGAGCAGTACTTC.